This entry is about one TCR beta chain. This record comes from a study of blood T cell repertoires in COVID-19. The CDR3 contains 14 residues. Losses at the gene ends were 4 bases for V and 8 bases for J; bases not matched to a gene: 5. Germline CDR1 and CDR2: LGHNA and YSLEER. Only in-frame clones appear in the TCRdb table, and some are missing; sequencing was by immunoSEQ multiplex PCR. The sample holds 200,000 to 250,000 clones, around nine tenths seen once. The sample consisted of peripheral blood. The V call is TRBV4-3, the J call TRBJ1-4; TRBD1 aligns across 9 bases. This TCR derives from a man in his sixties who had recovered from COVID-19. The CDR3 nucleotides read TGCGCCAGCAGCCCTGGACAGGGGAAAGAAAAACTGTTTTTT. This translates into CASSPGQGKEKLFF.